This T cell receptor (beta chain) is from a study of early T cells in non-severe SARS-CoV-2 infection. Using its own MiXCR run on the 5' RACE reads, TCRdb lists one record per CDR3 protein. The sample consists of 35,000 to 45,000 distinct CDR3 sequences, approximately 8.9% of them appearing once. Ten or more counts support this clonotype. This CDR3 is built from 15 residues. Trimming shortened V by 3 bases and J by 4 bases, and 18 bases separated the two germline ends. CDR1 DFQATT and CDR2 SNEGSKA come from the germline V gene (reference sequence). The specimen sequenced was whole blood. This chain joins TRBV20-1 and TRBJ1-1; D unclear. This sequence originates from an adult who was a healthcare worker with PCR-confirmed SARS-CoV-2 infection or an uninfected control (not recorded which). The chain's CDR3 is CSARVRLATFTEAFF. The CDR3 DNA reads as TGCAGTGCTAGGGTCAGGTTGGCGACTTTCACTGAAGCTTTCTTT.